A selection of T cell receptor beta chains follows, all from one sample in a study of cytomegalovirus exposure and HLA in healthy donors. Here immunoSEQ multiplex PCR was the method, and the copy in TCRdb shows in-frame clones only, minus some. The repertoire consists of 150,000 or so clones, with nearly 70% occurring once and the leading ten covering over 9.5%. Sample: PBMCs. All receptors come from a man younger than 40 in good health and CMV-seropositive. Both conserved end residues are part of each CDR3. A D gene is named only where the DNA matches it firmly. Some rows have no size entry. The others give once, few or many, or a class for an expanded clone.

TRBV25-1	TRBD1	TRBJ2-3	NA	TGTGCCAGCATCTCCGGGACAGGGTTGGGTACAGATACGCAGTATTTT	CASISGTGLGTDTQYF
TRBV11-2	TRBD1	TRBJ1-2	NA	TGTGCCAGCAGCTCGACAGGGCTGGGCGGCTACACCTTC	CASSSTGLGGYTF
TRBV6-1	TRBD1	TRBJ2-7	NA	TGTGCCAGCAGTAGGGACAGGGACGACATCTACGAGCAGTACTTC	CASSRDRDDIYEQYF
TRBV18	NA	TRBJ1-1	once	TGTGCCAGCTCACCTCGGACAGCCAACACTGAAGCTTTCTTT	CASSPRTANTEAFF
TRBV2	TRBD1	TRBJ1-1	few	TGTGCCAGCAGTGTTCGACAGGGGAGGTCTGAAGCTTTCTTT	CASSVRQGRSEAFF
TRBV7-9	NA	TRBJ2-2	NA	TGTGCCAGCAGCTTAATGGGGCACACCGGGGAGCTGTTTTTT	CASSLMGHTGELFF
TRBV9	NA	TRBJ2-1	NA	TGTGCCAGCAGCGAGAGGGGGAATGAGCAGTTCTTC	CASSERGNEQFF
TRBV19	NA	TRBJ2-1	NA	TGTGCCAGTATGGACTACTCCTACAATGAGCAGTTCTTC	CASMDYSYNEQFF
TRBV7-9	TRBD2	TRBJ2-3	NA	TGTGCCAGCAGCTTTGGATCTACTCTAGCGGGCACAGATACGCAGTATTTT	CASSFGSTLAGTDTQYF
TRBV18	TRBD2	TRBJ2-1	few	TGTGCCAGCTCACCATCCCGGGAGGACAATGAGCAGTTCTTC	CASSPSREDNEQFF
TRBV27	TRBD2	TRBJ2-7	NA	TGTGCCAGCAGTTTATCAGGGACTAGCGGCTCCTACGAGCAGTACTTC	CASSLSGTSGSYEQYF
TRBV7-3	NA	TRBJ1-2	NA	TGTGCCAGCAGCAGGGACCCGGGGGACTATGGCTACACCTTC	CASSRDPGDYGYTF
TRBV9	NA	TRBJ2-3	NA	TGTGCCAGCAGCCGCCAGTACACAGATACGCAGTATTTT	CASSRQYTDTQYF